A selection of T cell receptor beta chains follows, all from one sample in a study of blood T cell repertoires in COVID-19. Generated by immunoSEQ multiplex PCR, the TCRdb table keeps only in-frame clones and is missing some. The data contain 180,000 or so clones, 82% of them seen just once; the ten biggest clones take up about 8%. The sample comprised peripheral blood. The receptors originated from a woman in her seventies with acute or convalescent COVID-19. CDR3s include the opening cysteine and the closing phenylalanine or tryptophan. The D gene is left open where the match is weak. A clone size is listed for some rows: how often the clone was seen (once, few, many), or a class if it is expanded.

>TRBD1|TRBJ1-3|-|15|TRBV3-1/TRBV3-2
CASSQRQGVGNTIYF
TGTGCCAGCAGCCAACGACAGGGGGTAGGAAACACCATATATTTT
>-|TRBJ2-6|-|20|TRBV2
CASVRDTQFRTPSGANVLTF
TGTGCCAGCGTCCGTGACACGCAATTCCGAACGCCCTCTGGGGCCAACGTCCTGACTTTC
>TRBD1|TRBJ1-5|-|12|TRBV7-8
CASSFRTGPQHF
TGTGCCAGCAGCTTTCGGACAGGTCCCCAGCATTTT
>TRBD1|TRBJ1-5|-|14|TRBV19
CASSPTGGNQPQHF
TGTGCCAGTAGTCCAACAGGGGGCAATCAGCCCCAGCATTTT
>-|TRBJ1-2|-|16|TRBV28
CASSSASGGSNYGYTF
TGTGCCAGCAGTTCGGCCAGCGGGGGCTCAAACTATGGCTACACCTTC
>TRBD1|TRBJ1-1|-|13|TRBV7-9
CASSSTGSSEAFF
TGTGCCAGCAGCTCGACAGGGTCCTCTGAAGCTTTCTTT
>TRBD2|TRBJ2-3|-|18|TRBV7-2
CASSLVLGLGRGTDTQYF
TGTGCCAGCAGCTTAGTCCTGGGACTAGGCCGGGGAACAGATACGCAGTATTTT
>-|TRBJ1-2|-|16|TRBV7-2
CASSLLFSAGARGYTF
TGTGCCAGCAGCTTATTATTCTCCGCAGGGGCGCGTGGCTACACCTTC
>-|TRBJ1-2|-|15|TRBV4-2
CASSQERAGADGYTF
TGTGCCAGCAGCCAAGAACGGGCAGGGGCCGATGGCTACACCTTC
>-|TRBJ1-2|-|16|TRBV4-3
CASSQDGGGVSYGYTF
TGCGCCAGCAGCCAAGACGGAGGCGGCGTCTCCTATGGCTACACCTTC
>-|TRBJ1-5|few|13|TRBV7-9
CASSHIGGQPQHF
TGTGCCAGCAGCCATATAGGAGGACAGCCCCAGCATTTT
>TRBD2|TRBJ2-3|-|15|TRBV29-1
CSVEAGGSNLGTQYF
TGCAGCGTTGAGGCGGGGGGGTCCAACCTGGGTACGCAGTATTTT
>TRBD2|TRBJ2-3|-|19|TRBV14
CASSQDRLVVAGPTDTQYF
TGTGCCAGCAGCCAAGATCGGTTGGTCGTAGCGGGGCCCACAGATACGCAGTATTTT
>TRBD2|TRBJ2-7|-|16|TRBV7-2
CASSLSVAGGTYEQYF
TGTGCCAGCAGCTTAAGTGTAGCGGGGGGGACATACGAGCAGTACTTC
>TRBD2|TRBJ2-7|-|15|TRBV7-9
CASSSASGRIYEQYF
TGTGCCAGCAGCTCCGCTAGCGGACGGATCTACGAGCAGTACTTC
>-|TRBJ2-1|-|18|TRBV21-1
CASSKGGSGGPYRNEQFF
TGTGCCAGCAGCAAAGGGGGCAGCGGGGGTCCTTACAGGAATGAGCAGTTCTTC
>TRBD1|TRBJ1-6|-|15|TRBV18
CASSRRGQENSPLHF
TGTGCCAGCTCACGTAGGGGACAGGAAAATTCACCCCTCCACTTT
>TRBD2|TRBJ2-7|-|15|TRBV4-3
CASSQGLAGEEEQYF
TGCGCCAGCAGCCAAGGTCTAGCGGGAGAAGAAGAGCAGTACTTC
>TRBD2|TRBJ2-7|-|15|TRBV7-9
CASSLDLAGLYEQYF
TGTGCCAGCAGCTTAGACCTAGCGGGACTGTACGAGCAGTACTTC
>-|TRBJ2-4|-|11|TRBV6-6
CASTLTGIQYF
TGTGCCAGCACCTTAACGGGCATTCAGTACTTC
>-|TRBJ2-7|-|14|TRBV3-1/TRBV3-2
CASSRDAGTYEQYF
TGTGCCAGCAGCCGCGATGCAGGCACCTACGAGCAGTACTTC
>TRBD1|TRBJ1-3|-|14|TRBV27
CASSSGGSGNTIYF
TGTGCCAGCAGTTCAGGGGGATCCGGAAACACCATATATTTT
>TRBD1|TRBJ2-4|few|14|TRBV6-5
CASPRDSVLDIQYF
TGTGCCAGCCCCCGGGACAGTGTATTGGACATTCAGTACTTC
>TRBD1|TRBJ1-5|-|14|TRBV5-1
CASSLTGDSQPQHF
TGCGCCAGCAGCCTGACAGGGGACAGCCAGCCCCAGCATTTT
>-|TRBJ1-6|-|12|TRBV28
CASRGPNSPLHF
TGTGCCAGCCGAGGCCCTAATTCACCCCTCCACTTT
>TRBD1|TRBJ2-2|-|16|TRBV19
CASSYRTGGPTGELFF
TGTGCCAGTAGTTACCGGACAGGGGGCCCTACCGGGGAGCTGTTTTTT
>TRBD1|TRBJ1-5|-|15|TRBV7-2
CASTLDRGSNQPQHF
TGTGCCAGCACCTTAGACAGGGGTAGCAATCAGCCCCAGCATTTT
>-|TRBJ1-5|-|20|TRBV18
CASSPPNAMGRWVTNQPQHF
TGTGCCAGCTCACCACCGAATGCTATGGGGCGCTGGGTAACCAATCAGCCCCAGCATTTT
>-|TRBJ1-4|-|16|TRBV3-1/TRBV3-2
CASSQGPGGRGEKLFF
TGTGCCAGCAGCCAGGGGCCCGGGGGTAGGGGTGAAAAACTGTTTTTT
>-|TRBJ2-7|-|13|TRBV6-1
CASSEVAADEQYF
TGTGCCAGCAGTGAAGTGGCCGCTGACGAGCAGTACTTC
>-|TRBJ1-4|-|15|TRBV7-9
CASSMPGTTNEKLFF
TGTGCCAGCAGCATGCCAGGGACAACTAATGAAAAACTGTTTTTT
>-|TRBJ1-4|-|18|TRBV28
CASSLSGFSGSLSEKLFF
TGTGCCAGCAGTCTCTCAGGGTTTTCGGGTAGCTTATCTGAAAAACTGTTTTTT
>-|TRBJ2-7|-|15|TRBV7-2
CASSFDLGSSYEQYF
TGTGCCAGCAGCTTCGATTTGGGGAGCTCCTACGAGCAGTACTTC
>TRBD1|TRBJ1-1|-|15|TRBV7-2
CASSTTGGWNTEAFF
TGTGCCAGCAGCACCACAGGGGGCTGGAACACTGAAGCTTTCTTT
>-|TRBJ1-5|-|15|TRBV14
CASSQQTGQIQPQHF
TGTGCCAGCAGCCAACAGACAGGCCAAATCCAGCCCCAGCATTTT
>-|TRBJ1-1|-|14|TRBV6-4
CASSDPDTDTEAFF
TGTGCCAGCAGTGACCCGGACACTGACACTGAAGCTTTCTTT
>TRBD1|TRBJ1-5|-|14|TRBV5-5
CASSWGQGGQPQHF
TGTGCCAGCAGCTGGGGACAGGGCGGACAGCCCCAGCATTTT
>-|TRBJ2-1|-|12|TRBV12-3/TRBV12-4
CASSFPGNEQFF
TGTGCCAGCAGTTTTCCGGGGAATGAGCAGTTCTTC
>-|TRBJ1-2|-|16|TRBV30
CAWTLLRDTHGGGYTF
TGTGCCTGGACCCTACTCCGGGACACTCACGGTGGGGGCTACACCTTC
>TRBD2|TRBJ2-5|-|15|TRBV7-2
CASSAGTSGQETQYF
TGTGCCAGCAGCGCCGGGACTAGCGGTCAAGAGACCCAGTACTTC
>-|TRBJ1-2|-|14|TRBV6-2/TRBV6-3
CASSYSNSNYGYTF
TGTGCCAGCAGTTACTCGAACAGCAACTATGGCTACACCTTC
>-|TRBJ2-7|-|14|TRBV6-2/TRBV6-3
CASSYSRGLYEQYF
TGTGCCAGCAGTTACTCTCGAGGCTTATACGAGCAGTACTTC
>TRBD2|TRBJ2-6|-|15|TRBV19
CASSGGGPGANVLTF
TGTGCCAGCTCCGGGGGGGGCCCTGGGGCCAACGTCCTGACTTTC
>-|TRBJ1-1|-|15|TRBV4-1
CASSQDLRGGTEAFF
TGCGCCAGCAGCCAAGATTTGAGGGGGGGCACTGAAGCTTTCTTT
>-|TRBJ2-1|-|14|TRBV20-1
CSASIASLNNEQFF
TGCAGTGCTAGTATTGCTAGCCTCAACAATGAGCAGTTCTTC